The clone carrying this T cell receptor beta chain counts as medium-sized. Its specificity is not known. This sample is drawn from a study of T cell repertoires in aging, cancer and after chemotherapy. In the study overall: Six age groups, ranging from 30 or younger to 70 or older, included the donors.

The template was genomic DNA from peripheral blood, not RNA. Findings and caveats of the study: In healthy donors, age-related TCR diversity loss mainly reflected lost richness. Compared with age-matched healthy donors, untreated hematological or solid cancer patients showed higher blood TCR clonality. Across the chemotherapy interval, each cancer cohort showed higher median generation probability, suggesting thymic rebound.

TRB rearrangements spanning V, D and J were amplified using mixed TRB-A/B primers. MiXCR, applied by TCRdb to the multiplex PCR reads, yields one record per CDR3 protein. The repertoire consists of about 6,600 distinct CDR3 sequences, with approximately 22% occurring once and the leading ten covering around 8.5%. This CDR3 region has 14 residues. V was pared by 6 bases and J by 5 bases, with 16 bases between. From germline, CDR1 is MNHEY and CDR2 SVGEGT. Sequences were obtained from blood. The V gene is TRBV6-2 or TRBV6-3, the J gene TRBJ2-5; perhaps TRBD2 as D (6 bases). This TCR was recovered from a human donor with a blood cancer. CDR3 protein: CASRPGGVGETQYF. As DNA, the CDR3 is TGTGCCAGCAGGCCCGGAGGGGTGGGGGAGACCCAGTACTTC.